Below are 3 T cell receptor beta chains sequenced from a single sample in a study of T-cell reconstitution after alpha-beta-depleted transplantation in children. Unique molecular identifiers were incorporated during preparation of the TCRbeta library. TCRdb re-derived calls from the PCR reads in MiXCR, one entry per CDR3 protein. The sample carries 98,000 or so distinct CDR3 sequences, approximately 6.9% recorded once. The specimen comprised PBMCs, mostly from graft donor cells, sampled 360 days after TCRalphabeta/CD19-depleted stem cell transplant. The receptors come from a male patient aged 2 to 10 who had a stem cell transplant for acute lymphoblastic leukemia, so the T cells may come from the graft donor.

This clonotype was recorded a few times. The J gene is TRBJ1-1, the V gene TRBV5-6, with a tentative D call TRBD1 (6 bases). Germline CDR1 reads SGHDT; CDR2 reads YYEEEE. The CDR3 contains 15 residues. Trimming shortened V by 2 bases and J by 0 bases, and 11 bases separated the two germline ends. CDR3 in DNA: TGTGCCAGCAGCTTTCCAACAGGGATGAACACTGAAGCTTTCTTT. Amino acids: CASSFPTGMNTEAFF.

The chain recombines TRBV5-5 with TRBJ2-7; possible D gene TRBD1, 5 bases. From germline, CDR1 is SGHKS and CDR2 YYEKEE (reference sequence). V lost 3 bases, J lost 4 bases, and 17 bases lay in between. This CDR3 has 15 residues. CDR3 nucleotides: TGTGCCAGCAGCTCCTGGACATCCTCCAATTACGAGCAGTACTTC. This encodes CASSSWTSSNYEQYF.

In its sample, this clonotype was seen many times. The chain has TRBV7-2 and TRBJ2-3; D gene uncertain. CDR3 length: 13 amino acids. The V end was cut by 1 base, the J end by 10 bases, with 12 bases between. CDR1 is SGHTA and CDR2 is FQGNSA in the germline V gene. The chain's CDR3 is CASSLEEIESQYF. The CDR3 DNA is TGTGCCAGCAGCTTAGAGGAAATAGAATCGCAGTATTTT.